A selection of T cell receptor beta chains follows, all from one sample in a study of cytomegalovirus exposure and HLA in healthy donors. Clones were sequenced by immunoSEQ multiplex PCR, and TCRdb holds only the in-frame ones, with some missing. Among about 220,000 clones, roughly 88% were seen once, and the ten largest hold under 0.85%. The sequenced material came from PBMCs. These receptors were taken from a boy between 2 and 10 years old in good health and CMV-seronegative. Each CDR3 is given with its conserved first and last residue. D genes are given only for firm matches. Rows may omit the clone size; those that give it use once, few, many or a size class.

CDR3 DNA,CDR3 protein,V gene,clone size,D gene,J gene
TGTGCCAGCAGCGGACACCTCTACGAGCAGTACTTC,CASSGHLYEQYF,TRBV27,-,-,TRBJ2-7
TGCAGCACCCCCGGGAAAGGGGGTGAAGCTTTCTTT,CSTPGKGGEAFF,TRBV29-1,-,-,TRBJ1-1
TGTGCCAGCAGCGTAGATGGCCCTCCTGCGGGTACGCAGTATTTT,CASSVDGPPAGTQYF,TRBV9,-,-,TRBJ2-3
TGTGCCAGCAGCGCATCCGGGACTAGCGGTAGCGAGCAGTTCTTC,CASSASGTSGSEQFF,TRBV7-9,-,TRBD2,TRBJ2-1
TGTGCCAGCAGTCTAGCGGGGGTGGAGACCCAGTACTTC,CASSLAGVETQYF,TRBV6-5,-,TRBD2,TRBJ2-5
TGTGCCAGCAGTGATCGAGCGGGCTCCTACAATGAGCAGTTCTTC,CASSDRAGSYNEQFF,TRBV2,-,-,TRBJ2-1
TGTGCCAGCAGCCCACTCGGGGTGGGAGGGGACTCTTCCTACGAGCAGTACTTC,CASSPLGVGGDSSYEQYF,TRBV9,-,TRBD2,TRBJ2-7
TGTGCCAGCTCCACGACTAGCGGGAGTTTCTACAATGAGCAGTTCTTC,CASSTTSGSFYNEQFF,TRBV18,-,TRBD2,TRBJ2-1
TGTGCCTGGACGGGAATAGGCGCGGATACGCAGTATTTT,CAWTGIGADTQYF,TRBV30,-,-,TRBJ2-3
TGTGCCAGCAGTTACTCCGCGGGGTCGGGAGGCTACACCTTC,CASSYSAGSGGYTF,TRBV6-5,-,-,TRBJ1-2
TGTGCCAGCAGTAGACAGGGTTACACTGAAGCTTTCTTT,CASSRQGYTEAFF,TRBV6-5,once,TRBD1,TRBJ1-1
TGTGCCAGCAGTGCCCGGTCCCCGGGCTATGGCTACACCTTC,CASSARSPGYGYTF,TRBV2,-,-,TRBJ1-2
TGTGCCAGCAGTGAGAGCCCGGGACAGGAGACAGATACGCAGTATTTT,CASSESPGQETDTQYF,TRBV6-1,-,TRBD1,TRBJ2-3
TGCAGCGTGACACTAGCGGGGGTAGGCGATACGCAGTATTTT,CSVTLAGVGDTQYF,TRBV29-1,-,TRBD2,TRBJ2-3
TGTGCCAGCACCCCAACAGGAATAACTGGAAACACCATATATTTT,CASTPTGITGNTIYF,TRBV7-9,-,-,TRBJ1-3
TGTGCCAGCAGCGTAGGAAATAGCGGGGGAAACAATGAGCAGTTCTTC,CASSVGNSGGNNEQFF,TRBV9,-,TRBD2,TRBJ2-1
TGTGCCAGCAGTCCAGGGACAGGGAACTACGAGCAGTACTTC,CASSPGTGNYEQYF,TRBV27,-,TRBD1,TRBJ2-7
TGCGCCAGCAGGCGGTCGGAGAGCTCTGGAAACACCATATATTTT,CASRRSESSGNTIYF,TRBV5-1,-,-,TRBJ1-3
TGTGCCAGCAGGACCACCCCCCGGGACAAGCAGTACTTC,CASRTTPRDKQYF,TRBV28,-,-,TRBJ2-7
TGCAGCGGGAGTCTCCAAGAGACCCAGTACTTC,CSGSLQETQYF,TRBV29-1,-,-,TRBJ2-5
TGTGCCAGCAGTTACCGCGCAACCGGAAACACCATATATTTT,CASSYRATGNTIYF,TRBV6-5,-,-,TRBJ1-3
TGTGCCACCAGCAGACCTGGACAGGACGAGCAGTACTTC,CATSRPGQDEQYF,TRBV15,-,TRBD1,TRBJ2-7
TGTGCCAGCAGCGCCACAGTATACTCTGGAAACACCATATATTTT,CASSATVYSGNTIYF,TRBV9,-,-,TRBJ1-3
TGTGCCAGCAGTGAACAAGGGATTCGGGGTGAAAAACTGTTTTTT,CASSEQGIRGEKLFF,TRBV25-1,-,-,TRBJ1-4
TGTGCCAGCAGCTTAGATCTGGGGGGTGAGCAGTTCTTC,CASSLDLGGEQFF,TRBV11-3,-,-,TRBJ2-1
TGTGCCAGCAGCTCACAGGGGGCCCAGCAGTACTTC,CASSSQGAQQYF,TRBV7-9,-,TRBD1,TRBJ2-7
TGTGCCAGTAGTGAGGGACAGGGGTCGGCCTACGAGCAGTACTTC,CASSEGQGSAYEQYF,TRBV19,-,TRBD1,TRBJ2-7
TGTGCCAGCAGCAGCCGACAGGGGGCGAGCGAGACCCAGTACTTC,CASSSRQGASETQYF,TRBV5-4,once,TRBD1,TRBJ2-5
TGTGCCAGCAGTTCCCCAGTCGCAGGGTCGAACACTGAAGCTTTCTTT,CASSSPVAGSNTEAFF,TRBV27,once,-,TRBJ1-1
TGTGCCAGCAGTTCGACAGGGTTTAGTAATCAGCCCCAGCATTTT,CASSSTGFSNQPQHF,TRBV27,-,TRBD1,TRBJ1-5
TGTGCCAGCAGTAAAGCGCGGGGAAGGTACGACACCGGGGAGCTGTTTTTT,CASSKARGRYDTGELFF,TRBV21-1,-,-,TRBJ2-2
TGCGCCAGCAGCTTGGGCAGCGGGGGAGGGACCCAGTACTTC,CASSLGSGGGTQYF,TRBV5-1,-,TRBD2,TRBJ2-5
TGTGCCAGCAGCCAAGTTGAGGGACAAGGGTCTGGCTACACCTTC,CASSQVEGQGSGYTF,TRBV4-2,-,-,TRBJ1-2
TGTGCCTCCAAACGGGGTAGCACAGATACGCAGTATTTT,CASKRGSTDTQYF,TRBV6-5,-,-,TRBJ2-3
TGTGCCAGTAACACAGTTCCCAATCAGCCCCAGCATTTT,CASNTVPNQPQHF,TRBV19,-,-,TRBJ1-5
TGTGCCAGCAGGGCTACAGGGGGAGGCTACACCTTC,CASRATGGGYTF,TRBV7-8,-,TRBD1,TRBJ1-2
TGTGCCAGCAGCTCCCCCGGGTCTAGCACAGATACGCAGTATTTT,CASSSPGSSTDTQYF,TRBV11-3,-,-,TRBJ2-3
TGTGCCAGTAGACAGGGGGGACAGCCCCAGCATTTT,CASRQGGQPQHF,TRBV19,-,TRBD1,TRBJ1-5
TGTGCCAGCAGCCAAGACAGGGGGCTTGGAGAGACCCAGTACTTC,CASSQDRGLGETQYF,TRBV7-2,-,TRBD1,TRBJ2-5
TGTGCCAGCAGCTATGGGACAGGGAGCTACGAGCAGTACTTC,CASSYGTGSYEQYF,TRBV5-4,-,TRBD1,TRBJ2-7
TGTGCCAGCAGCCTCGGCGGCGTGGTAGAGCAGATCTTC,CASSLGGVVEQIF,TRBV4-2,-,-,TRBJ2-1
TGTGCCAGCAGTGAACTGGTTTTGGCAAGTGAAGCTTTCTTT,CASSELVLASEAFF,TRBV6-1,-,-,TRBJ1-1
TGCGCCAGCAGCCACGGTTCCGTGGAGACCCAGTACTTC,CASSHGSVETQYF,TRBV4-1,-,-,TRBJ2-5
TGTGCCAGCAGCTCAGCCGGCGGGGACTATGGCTACACCTTC,CASSSAGGDYGYTF,TRBV7-6,-,-,TRBJ1-2
TGTGCCAGCAGCCCACCTCTAGTACCCTACGAGCAGTACTTC,CASSPPLVPYEQYF,TRBV7-2,-,-,TRBJ2-7
TGTGCCTGGAGTGTAACACTAGCGGGGGGGAGCTCCTACAATGAGCAGTTCTTC,CAWSVTLAGGSSYNEQFF,TRBV30,-,TRBD2,TRBJ2-1